The T cell receptor (beta chain) under discussion was sequenced for a study of cytomegalovirus exposure and HLA in healthy donors. The study's findings and limits: Overall, under 200 TCR beta chains were annotated as cytomegalovirus-associated.

Primers for the PCR totalled 60 Vbeta and 13 Jbeta. Per the original data handling: A later analysis counted around 80 million unique TCR beta chains, around 10 million shared. Repertoires were generated with immunoSEQ multiplex PCR, while TCRdb's copy carries only in-frame clones and drops some. V and J calls and clone size are copied from that table; D and trimming were computed from the DNA. Among approximately 220,000 clones listed, 65% to 80% were seen once. Per germline, CDR1 MGHDK and CDR2 SYGVNS. V shed 0 bases and J shed 0 bases, with 12 bases lying between them. This CDR3 is built from 17 residues. About this clone itself: Antigen: not known.

Donors were ostensibly healthy at sampling, although undocumented immune exposures were probable. This TCR was sampled from a middle-aged man in good health and CMV-seronegative. The chain combines TRBV25-1 with TRBJ2-1; D is unclear. The source material was PBMCs. Written as DNA, the CDR3 is TGTGCCAGCAGTGAATATCGTCCCCTCAGCTCCTACAATGAGCAGTTCTTC. The encoded protein is CASSEYRPLSSYNEQFF.